The sequence of this TCR beta chain was determined in a study of blood T cell repertoires in COVID-19. Study background: Specimens from acute and convalescent COVID-19 originated in the United States, Italy and Spain. PBMCs, B-cell-depleted T cells, or T cells provided the cDNA or gDNA that made up the material.

Looked up from germline, CDR1 is MNHEY and CDR2 is SVGAGI. The CDR3 contains 15 residues. Trimming took 6 bases from V and 6 from J; bases not matched to a gene: 11. Original data processing: Cell counts per sample came from amplifying reference gene primers. Measured with immunoSEQ multiplex PCR; TCRdb has only the in-frame clones, and not every one. That table gives V, J and clone size, and the DNA gave D and trimming. The sample carries around 78,000 clones, roughly 80% recorded once. The chain is built from TRBV6-5 and TRBJ1-1; TRBD1 agrees at 9 bases. Sequenced material: peripheral blood. This sequence originates from a human donor in a cohort sampled during active COVID-19. The CDR3 sequence: CASRPTGTGSAEAFF. The CDR3 coding sequence is TGTGCCAGCAGGCCAACCGGGACAGGGTCCGCTGAAGCTTTCTTT.